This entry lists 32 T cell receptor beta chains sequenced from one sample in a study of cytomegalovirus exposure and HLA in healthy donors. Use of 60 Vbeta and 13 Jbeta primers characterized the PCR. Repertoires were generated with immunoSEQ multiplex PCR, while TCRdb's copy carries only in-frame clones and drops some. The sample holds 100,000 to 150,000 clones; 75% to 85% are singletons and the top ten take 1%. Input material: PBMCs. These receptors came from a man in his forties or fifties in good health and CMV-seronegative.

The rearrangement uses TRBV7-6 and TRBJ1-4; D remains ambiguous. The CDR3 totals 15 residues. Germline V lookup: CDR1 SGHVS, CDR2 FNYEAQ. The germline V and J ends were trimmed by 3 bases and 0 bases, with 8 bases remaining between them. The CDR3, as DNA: TGTGCCAGCAGCTTTGACGGAGCAACTAATGAAAAACTGTTTTTT. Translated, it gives CASSFDGATNEKLFF. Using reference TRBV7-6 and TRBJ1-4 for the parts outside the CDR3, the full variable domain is GAGVSQSPRYKVTKRGQDVALRCDPISGHVSLYWYRQALGQGPEFLTYFNYEAQQDKSGLPNDRFSAERPEGSISTLTIQRTEQRDSAMYRCASSFDGATNEKLFFGSGTQLSVL.

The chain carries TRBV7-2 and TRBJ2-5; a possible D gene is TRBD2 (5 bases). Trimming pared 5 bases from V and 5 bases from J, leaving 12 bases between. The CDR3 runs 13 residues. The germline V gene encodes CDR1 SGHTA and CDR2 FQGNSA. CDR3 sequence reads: CASSVGVGETQYF. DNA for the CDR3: TGTGCCAGCAGCGTCGGGGTTGGGGAGACCCAGTACTTC. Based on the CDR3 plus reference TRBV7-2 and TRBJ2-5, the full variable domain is GAGVSQSPSNKVTEKGKDVELRCDPISGHTALYWYRQSLGQGLEFLIYFQGNSAPDKSGLPSDRFSAERTGGSVSTLTIQRTQQEDSAVYLCASSVGVGETQYFGPGTRLLVL.

The CDR3 DNA is TGTGCCAGCAGCCAAGGGGACCGGGACAGGCGCACAGATACGCAGTATTTT. Its protein product is CASSQGDRDRRTDTQYF. This sequence joins TRBV4-2 and TRBJ2-3, with TRBD1 matching 8 bases. CDR1 LGHNA and CDR2 YNFKEQ come from the germline V gene. With 1 base clipped from V and 1 base from J, the junction kept 7 bases outside the gene matches. The CDR3 covers 17 residues.

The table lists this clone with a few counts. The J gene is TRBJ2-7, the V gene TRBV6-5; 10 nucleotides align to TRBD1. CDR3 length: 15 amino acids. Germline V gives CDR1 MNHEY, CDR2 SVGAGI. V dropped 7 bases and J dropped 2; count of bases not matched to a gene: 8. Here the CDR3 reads CASTFGGQGTYEQYF. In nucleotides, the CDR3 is TGTGCCAGCACCTTCGGGGGACAGGGGACCTACGAGCAGTACTTC.

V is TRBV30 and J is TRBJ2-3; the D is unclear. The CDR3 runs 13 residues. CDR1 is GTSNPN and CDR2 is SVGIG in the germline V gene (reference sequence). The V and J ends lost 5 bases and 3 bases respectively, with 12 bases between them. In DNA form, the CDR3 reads TGTGCCTGGTCCAACACCGGGACAGATACGCAGTATTTT. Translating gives CAWSNTGTDTQYF.

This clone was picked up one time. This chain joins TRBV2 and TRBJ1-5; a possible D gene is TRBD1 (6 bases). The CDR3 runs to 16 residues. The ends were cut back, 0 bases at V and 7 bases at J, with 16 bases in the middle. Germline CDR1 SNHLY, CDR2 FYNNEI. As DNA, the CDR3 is TGTGCCAGCAGTGAAGCGCCGGGGGGGGCAGGCCAGCCCCAGCATTTT. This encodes CASSEAPGGAGQPQHF.

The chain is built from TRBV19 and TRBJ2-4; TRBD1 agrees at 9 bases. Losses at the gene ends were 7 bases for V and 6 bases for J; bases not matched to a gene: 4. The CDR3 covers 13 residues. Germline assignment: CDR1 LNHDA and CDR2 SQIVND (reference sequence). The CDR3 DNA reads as TGTGCCAGTACTACAGGGGGCACAAACATTCAGTACTTC. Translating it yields CASTTGGTNIQYF.

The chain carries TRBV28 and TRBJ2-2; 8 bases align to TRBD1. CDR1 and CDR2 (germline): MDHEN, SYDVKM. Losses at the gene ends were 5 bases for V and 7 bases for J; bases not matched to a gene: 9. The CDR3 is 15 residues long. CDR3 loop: CASSPGTGPNGELFF. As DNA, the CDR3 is TGTGCCAGCAGTCCGGGGACAGGCCCCAACGGGGAGCTGTTTTTT.

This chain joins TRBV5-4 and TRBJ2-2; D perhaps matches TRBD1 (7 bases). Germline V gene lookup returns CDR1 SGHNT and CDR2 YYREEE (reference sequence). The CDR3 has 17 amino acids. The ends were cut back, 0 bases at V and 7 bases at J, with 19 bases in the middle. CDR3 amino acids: CASSLALRQGLGGELFF. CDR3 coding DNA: TGTGCCAGCAGCTTGGCCCTAAGACAGGGACTGGGCGGGGAGCTGTTTTTT.

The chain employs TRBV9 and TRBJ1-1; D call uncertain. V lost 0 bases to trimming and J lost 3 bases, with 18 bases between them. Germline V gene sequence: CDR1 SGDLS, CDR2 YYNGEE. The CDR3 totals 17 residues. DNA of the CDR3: TGTGCCAGCAGCGTAGGGGGAGGGAAGGGAAGGCACACTGAAGCTTTCTTT. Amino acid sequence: CASSVGGGKGRHTEAFF.

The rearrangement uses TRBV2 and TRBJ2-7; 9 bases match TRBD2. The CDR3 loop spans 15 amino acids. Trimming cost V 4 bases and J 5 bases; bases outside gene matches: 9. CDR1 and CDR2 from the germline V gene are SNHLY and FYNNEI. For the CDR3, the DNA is TGTGCCAGCAGTGGGCGGGAGGGCCGGGAGGACGAGCAGTACTTC. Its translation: CASSGREGREDEQYF. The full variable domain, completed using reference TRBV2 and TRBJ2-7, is EPEVTQTPSHQVTQMGQEVILRCVPISNHLYFYWYRQILGQKVEFLVSFYNNEISEKSEIFDDQFSVERPDGSNFTLKIRSTKLEDSAMYFCASSGREGREDEQYFGPGTRLTVT.

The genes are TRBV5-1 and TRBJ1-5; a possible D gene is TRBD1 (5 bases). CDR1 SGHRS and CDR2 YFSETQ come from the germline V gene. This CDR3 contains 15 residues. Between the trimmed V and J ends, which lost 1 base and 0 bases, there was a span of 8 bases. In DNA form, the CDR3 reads TGCGCCAGCAGCTTGACAGGAAATAGCAATCAGCCCCAGCATTTT. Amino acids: CASSLTGNSNQPQHF.

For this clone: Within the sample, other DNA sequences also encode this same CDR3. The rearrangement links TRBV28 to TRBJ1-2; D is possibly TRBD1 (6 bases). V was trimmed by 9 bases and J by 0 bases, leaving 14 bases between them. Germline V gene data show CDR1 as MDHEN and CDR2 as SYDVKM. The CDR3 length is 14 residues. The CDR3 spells CASRVGTPNYGYTF. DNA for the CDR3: TGTGCCAGTAGGGTCGGGACACCTAACTATGGCTACACCTTC.

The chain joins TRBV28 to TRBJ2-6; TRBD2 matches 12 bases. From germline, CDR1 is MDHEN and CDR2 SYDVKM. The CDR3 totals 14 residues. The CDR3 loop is CATSGSFGANVLTF. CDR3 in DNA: TGTGCGACTAGCGGGAGTTTTGGGGCCAACGTCCTGACTTTC.

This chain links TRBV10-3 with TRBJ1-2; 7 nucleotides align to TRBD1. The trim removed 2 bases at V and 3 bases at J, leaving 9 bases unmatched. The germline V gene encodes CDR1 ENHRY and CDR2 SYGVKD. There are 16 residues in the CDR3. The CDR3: CAISEPTDRVDYGYTF. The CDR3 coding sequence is TGTGCCATCAGTGAGCCAACCGACAGGGTCGACTATGGCTACACCTTC.

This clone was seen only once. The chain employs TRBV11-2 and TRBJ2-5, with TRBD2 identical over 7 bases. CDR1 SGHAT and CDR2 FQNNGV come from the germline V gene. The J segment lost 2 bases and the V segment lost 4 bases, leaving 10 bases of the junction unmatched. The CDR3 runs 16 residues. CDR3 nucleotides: TGTGCCAGCAGCTGGACTGGCGGGAGATTACAAGAGACCCAGTACTTC. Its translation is CASSWTGGRLQETQYF.

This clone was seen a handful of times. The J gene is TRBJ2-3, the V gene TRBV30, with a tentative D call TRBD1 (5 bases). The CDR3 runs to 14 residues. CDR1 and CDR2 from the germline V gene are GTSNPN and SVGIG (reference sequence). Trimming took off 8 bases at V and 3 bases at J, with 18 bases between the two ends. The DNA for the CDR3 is TGTGCCAGCAACGGCAGGGAAGGAACAGATACGCAGTATTTT. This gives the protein CASNGREGTDTQYF.

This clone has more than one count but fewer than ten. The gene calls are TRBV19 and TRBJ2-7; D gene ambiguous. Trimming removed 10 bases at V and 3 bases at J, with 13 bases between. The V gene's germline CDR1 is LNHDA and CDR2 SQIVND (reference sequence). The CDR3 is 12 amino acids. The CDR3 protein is CATHGSLYEQYF. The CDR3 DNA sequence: TGTGCCACCCACGGGTCCCTCTACGAGCAGTACTTC.

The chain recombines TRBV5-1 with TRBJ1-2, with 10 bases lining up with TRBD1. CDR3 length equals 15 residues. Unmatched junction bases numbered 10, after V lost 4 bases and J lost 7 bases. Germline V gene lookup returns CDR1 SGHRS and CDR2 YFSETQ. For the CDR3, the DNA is TGCGCCAGCAGCAGGGGGACAGGGGATGGGTTTGGCTACACCTTC. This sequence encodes CASSRGTGDGFGYTF.

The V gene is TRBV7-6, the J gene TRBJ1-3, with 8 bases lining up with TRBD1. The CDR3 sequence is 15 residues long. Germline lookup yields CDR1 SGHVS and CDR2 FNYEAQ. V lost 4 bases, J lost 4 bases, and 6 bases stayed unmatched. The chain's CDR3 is CASSSTGVAGNTIYF. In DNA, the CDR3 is TGTGCCAGCAGCTCGACAGGGGTCGCCGGAAACACCATATATTTT. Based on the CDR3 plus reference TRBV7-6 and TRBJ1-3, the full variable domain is GAGVSQSPRYKVTKRGQDVALRCDPISGHVSLYWYRQALGQGPEFLTYFNYEAQQDKSGLPNDRFSAERPEGSISTLTIQRTEQRDSAMYRCASSSTGVAGNTIYFGEGSWLTVV.

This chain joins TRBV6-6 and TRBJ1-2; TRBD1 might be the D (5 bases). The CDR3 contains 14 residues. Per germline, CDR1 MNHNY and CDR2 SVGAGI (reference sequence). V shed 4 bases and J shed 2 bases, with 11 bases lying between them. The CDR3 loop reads CASSSQTENYGYTF. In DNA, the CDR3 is TGTGCCAGCAGTTCTCAGACAGAAAACTATGGCTACACCTTC.

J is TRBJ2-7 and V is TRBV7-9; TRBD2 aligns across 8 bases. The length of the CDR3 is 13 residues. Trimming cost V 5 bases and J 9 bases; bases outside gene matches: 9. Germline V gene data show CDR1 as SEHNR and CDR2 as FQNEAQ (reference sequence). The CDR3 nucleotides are TGTGCCAGCAGCGCAGCGGGAGTGGGAGGGCAGTACTTC. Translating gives CASSAAGVGGQYF.

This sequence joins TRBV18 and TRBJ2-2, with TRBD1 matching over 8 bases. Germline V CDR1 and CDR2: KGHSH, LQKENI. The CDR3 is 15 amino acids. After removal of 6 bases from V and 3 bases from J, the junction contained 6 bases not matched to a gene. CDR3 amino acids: CASSPRGQYTGELFF. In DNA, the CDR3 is TGTGCCAGCTCCCCCAGGGGGCAGTACACCGGGGAGCTGTTTTTT.

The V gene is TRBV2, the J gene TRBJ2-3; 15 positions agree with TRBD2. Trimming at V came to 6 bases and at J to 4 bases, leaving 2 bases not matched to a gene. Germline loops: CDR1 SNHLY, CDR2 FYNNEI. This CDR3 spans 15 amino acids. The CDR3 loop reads CASRWTSGGADTQYF. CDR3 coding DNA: TGTGCCAGCAGGTGGACTAGCGGGGGGGCAGATACGCAGTATTTT.

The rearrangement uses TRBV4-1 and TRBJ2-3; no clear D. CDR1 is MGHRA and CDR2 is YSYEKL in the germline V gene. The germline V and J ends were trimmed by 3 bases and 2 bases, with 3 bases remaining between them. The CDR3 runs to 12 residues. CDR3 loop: CASSHLTDTQYF. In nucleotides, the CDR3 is TGCGCCAGCAGCCACCTCACAGATACGCAGTATTTT.

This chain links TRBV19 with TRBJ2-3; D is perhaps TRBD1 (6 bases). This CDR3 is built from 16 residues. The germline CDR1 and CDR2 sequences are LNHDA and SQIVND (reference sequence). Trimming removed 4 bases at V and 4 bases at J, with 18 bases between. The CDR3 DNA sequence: TGTGCCAGTAGTACTTCCGGGACAAAGATTTCAGATACGCAGTATTTT. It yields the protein CASSTSGTKISDTQYF. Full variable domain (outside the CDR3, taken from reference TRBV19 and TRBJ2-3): DGGITQSPKYLFRKEGQNVTLSCEQNLNHDAMYWYRQDPGQGLRLIYYSQIVNDFQKGDIAEGYSVSREKKESFPLTVTSAQKNPTAFYLCASSTSGTKISDTQYFGPGTRLTVL.

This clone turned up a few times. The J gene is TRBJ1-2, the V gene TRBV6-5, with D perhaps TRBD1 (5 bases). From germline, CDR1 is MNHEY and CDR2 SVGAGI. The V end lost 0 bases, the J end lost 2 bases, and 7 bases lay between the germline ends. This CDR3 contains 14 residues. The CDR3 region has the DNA TGTGCCAGCAGTTACTCGAAGGGGAACTATGGCTACACCTTC. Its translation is CASSYSKGNYGYTF.

CDR3 DNA sequence: TGTGCCAGCAGCCAAGAGGGACAGGGGGCCGACGAGCAGTACTTC. Its translation: CASSQEGQGADEQYF. This chain connects TRBV4-2 to TRBJ2-7; 12 bases line up with TRBD1. After removal of 0 bases from V and 5 bases from J, the junction contained 2 bases not matched to a gene. There are 15 residues in the CDR3. The germline gives CDR1 LGHNA, CDR2 YNFKEQ.

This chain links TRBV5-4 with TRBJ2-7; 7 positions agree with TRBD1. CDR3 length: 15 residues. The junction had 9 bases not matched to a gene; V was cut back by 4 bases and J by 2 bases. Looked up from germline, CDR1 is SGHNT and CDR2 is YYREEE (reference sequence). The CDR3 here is CASSPGQRQTYEQYF. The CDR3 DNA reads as TGTGCCAGCAGCCCGGGACAGCGCCAAACCTACGAGCAGTACTTC.

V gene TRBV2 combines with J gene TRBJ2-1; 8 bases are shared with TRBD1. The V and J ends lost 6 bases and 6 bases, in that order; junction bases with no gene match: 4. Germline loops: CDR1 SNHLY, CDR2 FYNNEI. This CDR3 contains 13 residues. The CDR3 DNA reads TGTGCCAGCAGCGGACAGGGATCCAATGAGCAGTTCTTC. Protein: CASSGQGSNEQFF.

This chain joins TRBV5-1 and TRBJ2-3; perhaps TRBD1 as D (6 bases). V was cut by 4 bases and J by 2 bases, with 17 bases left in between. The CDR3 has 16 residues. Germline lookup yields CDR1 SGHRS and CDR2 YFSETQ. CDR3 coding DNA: TGCGCCAGCAGCGAAGGTACCAGGGGAGACACAGATACGCAGTATTTT. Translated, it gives CASSEGTRGDTDTQYF.

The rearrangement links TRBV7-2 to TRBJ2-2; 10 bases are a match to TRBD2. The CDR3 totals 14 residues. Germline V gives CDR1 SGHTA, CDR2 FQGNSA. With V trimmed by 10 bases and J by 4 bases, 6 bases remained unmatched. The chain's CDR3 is CATQLAGRTGELFF. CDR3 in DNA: TGTGCCACCCAACTAGCGGGGCGCACCGGGGAGCTGTTTTTT.